The subject of this entry is one T cell receptor (beta chain). Its antigen is unknown. No quality values exist for individual bases; no much larger clone is one base distant. The sample originates from a study of T cell responses to AZD1222 COVID-19 vaccine (dated by TCRdb to the early 2020s). About the full investigation: TCR sequencing covered more than 230 trial participants: 207 given two doses of AZD1222 and about 26 given two doses of MenACWY control vaccine. Enrollment into the trials was organized by age into subgroups of 18-55, 56-69 and 70-plus years, and those subgroups contained approximately 150, 30 and 60 TCR-sequenced participants, respectively. What the research found in general, with its limitations: In the small 56-69-year group, the increase in depth fell short of significance, most likely because of low power. Nearly half of unique spike-specific TCRs reportedly recognized epitopes outside regions mutated in the B.1.351 and B.1.1.7 variants. Vaccine-associated CD4 TCRs spanned the whole spike protein, with dominant responses in regions 160-218 and 743-854. Participants were mostly white British, with more females than males. The authors suggested clonal diversity may have been underestimated. Only five or six AZD1222 recipients were SARS-CoV-2 seropositive at baseline, limiting conclusions about previously exposed vaccinees. After two AZD1222 doses, spike-specific TCR breadth and depth were significantly higher than at day 0 and than in MenACWY recipients. Because no day 14 peak-response samples were available, the repertoires could be characterized only after the peak T cell response.

The CDR3 regions of human TCRbeta chains were analyzed by immunosequencing. Under the source paper's analysis protocol: TCRs in the repertoires were matched against a reference library of SARS-CoV-2-specific TCRs that had been generated with the MIRA antigen-specificity platform. Breadth was defined as the fraction of unique TCRs that were SARS-CoV-2-associated, and depth was defined as the fraction of total T cells that were SARS-CoV-2-associated. Using the MIRA data, each spike-specific TCR was assigned both to the spike region to which the TCR was reactive and to a CD4 or CD8 class. Log10-transformed breadth and depth values were compared by one-way ANOVA with Sidak's multiple comparisons tests. What TCRdb holds here is the immuneACCESS table cut down to in-frame rearrangements. Part of the clones is not present; checked against another copy, under half of the missing clones reflect an unresolved V gene, and the others are unexplained. V, J and clone size reflect that table, while D and trimming were determined from the DNA. Within this sample are approximately 270,000 clones, with approximately 94% of them counted one time only. In total, the top ten clones hold approximately 0.52% of the sample.

The sample's time point, from its label and the paper: about 28 days (+/-7) after the second vaccine dose. AZD1222 recipients whose second dose came at about 4 weeks and those whose second dose came at about 12 weeks were combined into one group, since spike-specific TCR depth and breadth did not differ between the two schedules. Vaccinee samples came from UK trials COV001 and COV002, including a single-blind randomized controlled phase 2/3 trial of AZD1222 (ChAdOx1 nCoV-19) in healthy adults. Trial participant PBMC samples were collected at day 0 and day 28 after the second dose for TCRbeta chain sequencing. Here the sequenced sample was peripheral blood, taken 28 days after the second AZD1222 dose. The clonotype originates from an adult who received the AZD1222 COVID-19 vaccine.

The CDR3 is CASSFRGAGNEQFF. At the DNA level, the sequence is TGTGCCAGCAGTTTCCGAGGTGCCGGCAATGAGCAGTTCTTC. The chain joins TRBV27 to TRBJ2-1; the D gene remains uncertain. The germline V gene (reference sequence) supplies CDR1 MNHEY and CDR2 SMNVEV. The CDR3 starts with the cysteine, ends with the phenylalanine, and has 14 residues. The sequence is cut down to CDR3 DNA, 42 bases in frame from base 1. V and J lose 3 bases and 6 bases, and a span of 12 bases separates them.